The 31 T cell receptor beta chains below come from one sample, sequenced in a study of shared clonotypes between healthy human individuals. Naive CD8 cells lacked CD45RO, underwent positive selection for CCR7 and left out terminally differentiated effector memory CD45RA+ cells. This table comes from immunoSEQ multiplex PCR, and its TCRdb copy is limited to in-frame clones, with some not included. The table shows some 2,100,000 clones, with about 92% occurring only once. The sequencing input was naive CD8+ T cells from PBMCs. The receptors here all came from a man aged 18-30 years in good health. Some clones in this sample may be carry-over from other donors' samples.

This chain uses TRBV4-1 with TRBJ2-7; D may be TRBD1 (7 bases). Germline V lookup: CDR1 MGHRA, CDR2 YSYEKL. The CDR3 sequence is 16 residues long. Trimming removed 4 bases from V and 2 bases from J, with 18 bases in between. The CDR3 is CASSPQGEVWTYEQYF. The CDR3 DNA is TGCGCCAGCAGCCCCCAGGGGGAGGTCTGGACCTACGAGCAGTACTTC.

The chain uses TRBV4-1 and TRBJ2-7; 10 nucleotides agree with TRBD2. Trimming removed 2 bases from V and 2 bases from J; junction bases left unmatched: 3. Germline-derived CDR1 and CDR2 are MGHRA and YSYEKL. This CDR3 has 15 amino acids. CDR3 coding DNA: TGCGCCAGCAGCCAATCTAGCGGGAGTACCTACGAGCAGTACTTC. As protein: CASSQSSGSTYEQYF.

The chain uses TRBV7-7 and TRBJ2-3; a possible D gene is TRBD2 (6 bases). Trimming took off 1 base at V and 6 bases at J, with 17 bases between the two ends. CDR3 length equals 16 residues. Looked up from germline, CDR1 is SSHAT and CDR2 is FNYEAQ (reference sequence). CDR3 sequence: CASSLGFSGDRDTQYF. Here the CDR3 DNA reads TGTGCCAGCAGCTTAGGGTTTTCGGGAGATCGGGATACGCAGTATTTT.

Written as DNA, the CDR3 is TGCAGCGCCCGACCTGGAGTGAGCTACGAGCAGTACTTC. This translates into CSARPGVSYEQYF. The chain employs TRBV29-1 and TRBJ2-7; D remains unclear. From germline, CDR1 is SQVTM and CDR2 ANQGSEA. With 7 bases removed from V and 3 bases from J, the gap between germline ends came to 16 bases. This CDR3 is built from 13 residues.

CDR3 sequence (DNA): TGTGCCAGCAGCTTAATTGGGGCAGGAGGAAATGAGCAGTTCTTC. It specifies CASSLIGAGGNEQFF. The genes are TRBV7-9 and TRBJ2-1; D may be TRBD1 or TRBD2 (5 bases each). The CDR3 runs 15 residues. V was pared by 2 bases and J by 7 bases, with 15 bases between. CDR1 is SEHNR, CDR2 FQNEAQ, per germline (reference sequence).

The rearrangement joins TRBV19 to TRBJ2-7, with 14 nucleotides matching TRBD2. J lost 7 bases, V lost 5 bases, and 7 bases had no gene match. Germline values: CDR1 LNHDA, CDR2 SQIVND (reference sequence). This CDR3 has 15 amino acids. The CDR3 sequence is CASSARLAGGGEQYF. The DNA of the CDR3 is TGTGCCAGTAGTGCTAGACTAGCGGGAGGGGGGGAGCAGTACTTC.

The rearrangement uses TRBV28 and TRBJ2-7; D is unclear. Germline-derived CDR1 and CDR2 are MDHEN and SYDVKM. V lost 0 bases to trimming and J lost 1 base, with 7 bases between them. The CDR3 runs 14 residues. In DNA form, the CDR3 reads TGTGCCAGCAGTTTATGGTGGAGTTCCTACGAGCAGTACTTC. Protein product: CASSLWWSSYEQYF.

This rearrangement joins TRBV2 to TRBJ2-3; no reliable D call. This CDR3 region has 13 residues. V lost 9 bases, J lost 1 base, and 11 bases lay in between. Germline V lookup: CDR1 SNHLY, CDR2 FYNNEI. The CDR3, as DNA: TGTGCCAGGGCTCTCCGTGGCACAGATACGCAGTATTTT. Amino acids: CARALRGTDTQYF.

This chain connects TRBV4-3 to TRBJ1-4; D unresolved. CDR1 LGHNA and CDR2 YSLEER come from the germline V gene. V lost 5 bases and J lost 6, with 10 bases in between. The CDR3 is made up of 13 amino acids. For the CDR3, the DNA is TGCGCCAGCAGCTTATCGATGTATGAAAAACTGTTTTTT. Its translation: CASSLSMYEKLFF.

This clone was observed a single time. This CDR3 is CASSPEGPAYEQYF. For the CDR3, the DNA is TGTGCCAGCAGTCCGGAGGGGCCCGCCTACGAGCAGTACTTC. The V gene is TRBV27, the J gene TRBJ2-7, with D possibly being TRBD2 (6 bases). The CDR3 length is 14 residues. Germline V CDR1 and CDR2: MNHEY, SMNVEV (reference sequence). Trimming removed 5 bases at V and 2 bases at J, with 13 bases between.

The chain couples TRBV25-1 to TRBJ2-1; TRBD1 agrees at 9 bases. The CDR3 contains 14 residues. V was pared by 6 bases and J by 8 bases, with 8 bases of the junction left unmatched. The V gene's germline CDR1 is MGHDK and CDR2 SYGVNS. Written as DNA, the CDR3 is TGTGCCAGCAGCCCCTTAGGGACAGGGTATGAGCAGTTCTTC. Translating gives CASSPLGTGYEQFF.

This chain connects TRBV7-9 to TRBJ1-2; D unresolved. V gave up 5 bases and J gave up 4 bases, with 20 bases separating them. This CDR3 contains 16 residues. In germline, CDR1 is SEHNR, CDR2 FQNEAQ (reference sequence). CDR3 in amino acids: CASSPGPQPYSYGYTF. The CDR3 DNA reads as TGTGCCAGCAGCCCCGGGCCACAACCTTACAGCTATGGCTACACCTTC.

The V and J genes are TRBV5-8 and TRBJ1-5; D is unresolved. V was trimmed by 3 bases and J by 4 bases, leaving 11 bases between them. The length of the CDR3 is 14 residues. CDR1 is SGHTS and CDR2 is YDEGEE in the germline V gene. CDR3 bases: TGTGCCAGCAGCTATCGACGGCGGAATCAGCCCCAGCATTTT. The encoded protein is CASSYRRRNQPQHF.

The V gene is TRBV28, the J gene TRBJ2-7, with 8 bases lining up with TRBD1. After removal of 4 bases from V and 6 bases from J, the junction contained 8 bases not matched to a gene. Germline lookup yields CDR1 MDHEN and CDR2 SYDVKM. The CDR3 is made up of 14 amino acids. The CDR3 loop reads CASSSNLGTGEQYF. In DNA form, the CDR3 reads TGTGCCAGCAGTTCTAACCTCGGGACAGGCGAGCAGTACTTC. Drawing the rest from reference TRBV28 and TRBJ2-7, the complete variable domain is DVKVTQSSRYLVKRTGEKVFLECVQDMDHENMFWYRQDPGLGLRLIYFSYDVKMKEKGDIPEGYSVSREKKERFSLILESASTNQTSMYLCASSSNLGTGEQYFGPGTRLTVT.

The chain is built from TRBV27 and TRBJ2-7; D remains ambiguous. CDR3 size: 17 residues. Germline V gene lookup returns CDR1 MNHEY and CDR2 SMNVEV (reference sequence). Trimming cost V 6 bases and J 0 bases, with 21 bases left between them. CDR3: CASSPLARGASSYEQYF. DNA for the CDR3: TGTGCCAGCAGCCCGCTGGCAAGAGGCGCTAGCTCCTACGAGCAGTACTTC.

The V call is TRBV5-6, the J call TRBJ2-1; TRBD2 might be the D (5 bases). V was clipped by 4 bases and J by 6 bases, with 11 bases between them. Germline values: CDR1 SGHDT, CDR2 YYEEEE. CDR3 size: 13 residues. The CDR3 is CASSNGVINEQFF. The CDR3 nucleotides are TGTGCCAGCAGCAACGGGGTTATCAATGAGCAGTTCTTC.

With respect to this clone: Other DNA sequences within the sample encode an identical CDR3. This sequence joins TRBV27 and TRBJ2-5, with D perhaps TRBD1 (6 bases). This CDR3 is 13 amino acids long. CDR1 MNHEY and CDR2 SMNVEV come from the germline V gene (reference sequence). V was cut by 6 bases and J by 5 bases, with 13 bases left in between. This CDR3 is CASSGRGRETQYF. DNA for the CDR3: TGTGCCAGCAGCGGCAGGGGCAGGGAGACCCAGTACTTC.

The rearrangement links TRBV6-5 to TRBJ2-7; 10 bases are a match to TRBD1. After removal of 0 bases from V and 3 bases from J, the junction contained 2 bases not matched to a gene. The CDR3 length is 15 residues. CDR1 MNHEY and CDR2 SVGAGI come from the germline V gene. The CDR3 DNA follows: TGTGCCAGCAGTTACTCGGGGGACAGGGGCTACGAGCAGTACTTC. It codes for CASSYSGDRGYEQYF.

This clone came up a few times. The V and J genes are TRBV7-9 and TRBJ1-4, with D maybe TRBD1 (5 bases). The germline gives CDR1 SEHNR, CDR2 FQNEAQ (reference sequence). Trimming shortened V by 2 bases and J by 8 bases, and 12 bases separated the two germline ends. The CDR3 loop spans 14 amino acids. The CDR3 loop is CASSLTQGGEKLFF. In nucleotides, the CDR3 is TGTGCCAGCAGCTTAACCCAGGGTGGGGAAAAACTGTTTTTT.

As DNA, the CDR3 is TGTGCCAGCAGCGGATCCCGGACTAATGAAAAACTGTTTTTT. Protein: CASSGSRTNEKLFF. The chain combines TRBV9 with TRBJ1-4; D gene unclear. Trimming shortened V by 3 bases and J by 2 bases, and 8 bases separated the two germline ends. The CDR3 is made up of 14 amino acids. Per germline, CDR1 SGDLS and CDR2 YYNGEE. Full variable domain (rest looked up from reference TRBV9 and TRBJ1-4): DSGVTQTPKHLITATGQRVTLRCSPRSGDLSVYWYQQSLDQGLQFLIQYYNGEERAKGNILERFSAQQFPDLHSELNLSSLELGDSALYFCASSGSRTNEKLFFGSGTQLSVL.

The chain links TRBV18 to TRBJ2-1; D is possibly TRBD2 (5 bases). Trimming removed 3 bases from V and 5 bases from J, with 14 bases in between. CDR3 size: 15 residues. Germline V gene data show CDR1 as KGHSH and CDR2 as LQKENI. The CDR3 region is CASSPREVEDNEQFF. DNA for the CDR3: TGTGCCAGCTCACCCCGGGAAGTAGAAGACAATGAGCAGTTCTTC.

This chain uses TRBV7-3 with TRBJ1-1; no clear D gene. This CDR3 contains 9 residues. Germline loops: CDR1 SGHTA, CDR2 FQGTGA. CDR3 DNA sequence: TGTGCAATAGGTGGTGAAGCTTTCTTT. Protein product: CAIGGEAFF.

This chain links TRBV28 with TRBJ2-7; D may be TRBD2 (6 bases). CDR1 and CDR2 (germline): MDHEN, SYDVKM. V lost 4 bases to trimming and J lost 4 bases, with 11 bases between them. The CDR3 consists of 13 residues. In nucleotides, the CDR3 is TGTGCCAGCAGTTCCGGGGACTTTTACGAGCAGTACTTC. Translation: CASSSGDFYEQYF. The variable domain in full, with the rest retrieved from reference TRBV28 and TRBJ2-7, is DVKVTQSSRYLVKRTGEKVFLECVQDMDHENMFWYRQDPGLGLRLIYFSYDVKMKEKGDIPEGYSVSREKKERFSLILESASTNQTSMYLCASSSGDFYEQYFGPGTRLTVT.

A single count supports this clone. V and J are TRBV27 and TRBJ2-1; D is unresolved. The V gene's germline CDR1 is MNHEY and CDR2 SMNVEV (reference sequence). This CDR3 is built from 15 residues. V lost 7 bases and J 4 bases, leaving 17 bases between the germline ends. DNA of the CDR3: TGTGCCAGCAACTCCCTGCCCCCACAGTACAATGAGCAGTTCTTC. It codes for CASNSLPPQYNEQFF.

The V call is TRBV27, the J call TRBJ1-2; a weak D match, TRBD1 (5 bases). The CDR3 loop spans 13 amino acids. With 1 base removed from V and 8 bases from J, the gap between germline ends came to 11 bases. Germline CDR1 MNHEY, CDR2 SMNVEV (reference sequence). The CDR3 DNA sequence: TGTGCCAGCAGTTTATACCAGGGAGAAGGCTACACCTTC. Its protein product is CASSLYQGEGYTF.

This clone was seen only once. This chain joins TRBV19 and TRBJ2-4; 10 bases align to TRBD1. CDR1 LNHDA and CDR2 SQIVND come from the germline V gene (reference sequence). Trimming at V came to 4 bases and at J to 8 bases, leaving 8 bases not matched to a gene. The CDR3 has 15 residues. CDR3 loop: CASSKIRDRGDIQYF. CDR3 nucleotide sequence: TGTGCCAGTAGTAAAATCCGGGACAGGGGTGACATTCAGTACTTC.

The chain links TRBV11-2 to TRBJ2-7, with 8 nucleotides matching TRBD2. The CDR3 is 15 residues long. Germline V gene sequence: CDR1 SGHAT, CDR2 FQNNGV. V was pared by 4 bases and J by 2 bases, with 7 bases of the junction left unmatched. This chain's CDR3 is CASSSVAGQPYEQYF. In DNA form, the CDR3 reads TGTGCCAGCAGCTCCGTAGCGGGACAACCCTACGAGCAGTACTTC.

V and J are TRBV14 and TRBJ2-2; D call uncertain. The CDR3 is 12 amino acids. Germline lookup yields CDR1 SGHDN and CDR2 FVKESK. The V and J ends lost 2 bases and 2 bases respectively, with 0 bases between them. In DNA, the CDR3 is TGTGCCAGCAGCCAAAACACCGGGGAGCTGTTTTTT. It codes for CASSQNTGELFF. Variable domain in full (rest from reference TRBV14 and TRBJ2-2): EAGVTQFPSHSVIEKGQTVTLRCDPISGHDNLYWYRRVMGKEIKFLLHFVKESKQDESGMPNNRFLAERTGGTYSTLKVQPAELEDSGVYFCASSQNTGELFFGEGSRLTVL.

The gene calls are TRBV19 and TRBJ1-5; TRBD1 might be the D (5 bases). CDR1 and CDR2 from the germline V gene are LNHDA and SQIVND (reference sequence). The CDR3 is 16 amino acids. Trimming removed 4 bases from V and 6 bases from J, with 19 bases in between. Here the CDR3 reads CASSTGAAGSGQPQHF. DNA of the CDR3: TGTGCCAGTAGTACCGGGGCTGCCGGATCCGGTCAGCCCCAGCATTTT.

The chain has TRBV6-1 and TRBJ1-1; D is possibly TRBD1 (5 bases). Deletions cut 2 bases from V and 8 bases from J, with 15 bases between. The CDR3 sequence is 14 residues long. Germline values: CDR1 MNHNS, CDR2 SASEGT. CDR3 nucleotide sequence: TGTGCCAGCAGTGAAATGGGACCGGGTGTAGAAGCTTTCTTT. Its translation: CASSEMGPGVEAFF.

The rearrangement links TRBV29-1 to TRBJ1-1; D is undetermined. The ends were cut back, 1 base at V and 0 bases at J, with 12 bases in the middle. In germline, CDR1 is SQVTM, CDR2 ANQGSEA. The CDR3 totals 15 residues. The CDR3 here is CSVEVYGLMNTEAFF. CDR3 coding DNA: TGCAGCGTTGAAGTTTACGGGCTCATGAACACTGAAGCTTTCTTT.